These T cell receptor beta chains were read from a single sample in a study of blood T cells in healthy people across ages. Each CDR3 protein gets one entry after TCRdb re-called the 5' RACE reads with MiXCR. This repertoire shows roughly 730,000 distinct CDR3 sequences, roughly three fifths found once; its top ten account for 20% to 30%. Sequencing was performed on blood. The receptors stem from a man aged 35 to 55 in good health. Both conserved end residues are part of each CDR3. A D gene is named only where the DNA matches it firmly. The size field is filled for only some rows; it gives once, few, many or a size class.

abundance,len,v_gene,j_gene,d_gene,CDR3nt,CDR3aa
few,17,TRBV27,TRBJ2-4,TRBD1,TGTGCCAGCAGTTCGATCGGGACAGGGCTAGCCAAAAACATTCAGTACTTC,CASSSIGTGLAKNIQYF
-,15,TRBV25-1,TRBJ1-6,-,TGTGCCAGCAATCTCTCCGGGGCTAATAATTCACCCCTCCACTTT,CASNLSGANNSPLHF
many,13,TRBV29-1,TRBJ2-5,-,TGCAGCTCCACCGGGAAGGTAATAGAGACCCAGTACTTC,CSSTGKVIETQYF
-,14,TRBV6-2/TRBV6-3,TRBJ1-5,-,TGTGCCAGCACTCGGGGAGGGAGAAATCAGCCCCAGCATTTT,CASTRGGRNQPQHF
-,11,TRBV7-8,TRBJ1-1,-,TGTGCCAGCAGACGAGACGGTGAAGCTTTCTTT,CASRRDGEAFF
-,14,TRBV27,TRBJ2-1,TRBD2,TGTGCCAGCACCGTGACTAGCGGGATTGGTGAGCAGTTCTTC,CASTVTSGIGEQFF
-,11,TRBV27,TRBJ1-4,-,TGTGCCAGTCCTCGGACTGGAAAACTGTTTTTT,CASPRTGKLFF
once,17,TRBV15,TRBJ2-3,TRBD1,TGTGCCACCAGCAGACCCCAGGGACAGACTAGCACAGATACGCAGTATTTT,CATSRPQGQTSTDTQYF
-,15,TRBV5-6,TRBJ2-7,-,TGTGCCAGCAGCCCCCCAGGGCCTGGCAGCTACGAGCAGTACTTC,CASSPPGPGSYEQYF
few,15,TRBV5-1,TRBJ2-1,TRBD2,TGCGCCAGCAGCTTGGGGAGCGGGGGAAACAATGAGCAGTTCTTC,CASSLGSGGNNEQFF
-,15,TRBV18,TRBJ2-7,-,TGTGCCAGCTCACCATCAAAGCGGAACTCCTACGAGCAGTACTTC,CASSPSKRNSYEQYF
few,14,TRBV5-1,TRBJ1-6,-,TGCGCCAGCAGCTCTGGACTTTTTAATTCACCCCTCCACTTT,CASSSGLFNSPLHF
few,15,TRBV13,TRBJ2-7,TRBD2,TGTGCCAGCAGCTTAAGACTAGCGGTACCCTACGAGCAGTACTTC,CASSLRLAVPYEQYF
once,14,TRBV9,TRBJ2-5,-,TGTGCCAGCAGCGTAATCGGGGGTGGGGAGACCCAGTACTTC,CASSVIGGGETQYF
-,11,TRBV6-5,TRBJ2-5,-,TGTGCCAGCAGTTTTGGGACAACACAGTACTTC,CASSFGTTQYF
-,14,TRBV6-2/TRBV6-3,TRBJ2-7,-,TGTGCCAGCGGGGGAACAGGGAGCTCCTACGAGCAGTACTTC,CASGGTGSSYEQYF
-,16,TRBV21-1,TRBJ2-7,-,TGTGCCAGCAGCAAAAGAGGGACAGGCAACTCCTACGAGCAGTACTTC,CASSKRGTGNSYEQYF
-,20,TRBV29-1,TRBJ2-4,TRBD2,TGCAGCGCCGAGCCAAGGACGGGACTAGCGGGAGATGGGGCCAAAAACATTCAGTACTTC,CSAEPRTGLAGDGAKNIQYF
-,13,TRBV7-2,TRBJ2-7,-,TGTGCCAGCAGCTTAGCCGGCACACACGAGCAGTACTTC,CASSLAGTHEQYF
many,12,TRBV7-2,TRBJ2-5,-,TGTGCCAGCAGCTTAGTGCGAGAGACCCAGTACTTC,CASSLVRETQYF
-,12,TRBV7-9,TRBJ2-1,-,TGTGCCAGCAGCCCCCGTCGCCATGAGCAGTTCTTC,CASSPRRHEQFF
few,14,TRBV27,TRBJ2-7,-,TGTGCCAGCAGTACACGGGACACAACCTACGAGCAGTACTTC,CASSTRDTTYEQYF
-,18,TRBV12-3/TRBV12-4,TRBJ2-1,TRBD2,TGTGCCAGCAGCCTGGGACTAGCGGCCCTCGTCGTTATCAATGAGCAGTTCTTC,CASSLGLAALVVINEQFF
-,16,TRBV4-2,TRBJ1-1,-,TGTGCCAGCAGCCACGACAGGAGTCGAGAGGGGATCGAAGCTTTCTTT,CASSHDRSREGIEAFF
-,16,TRBV27,TRBJ2-7,-,TGTGCCAGCAGCGGAATGGCGGGACAAGGCCCCTACGAGCAGTACTTC,CASSGMAGQGPYEQYF
-,16,TRBV15,TRBJ2-1,TRBD2,TGTGCCACCAGCCCCCGCCCCGGGGGGAAAGACAATGAGCAGTTCTTC,CATSPRPGGKDNEQFF
few,13,TRBV15,TRBJ2-3,-,TGTGCCACCAGCAGAGTACTGCTGGAGGCGCAGTATTTT,CATSRVLLEAQYF
-,13,TRBV7-2,TRBJ2-7,-,TGTGCCAGCAGAAGGGGGCGGGGGAATGAGCAGTACTTC,CASRRGRGNEQYF
many,14,TRBV27,TRBJ1-5,TRBD1,TGTGCCAGCAGTTTCAGGGGGCGCGATCAGCCCCAGCATTTT,CASSFRGRDQPQHF
-,15,TRBV20-1,TRBJ2-5,TRBD1,TGCAGTGTTACAAAGACAGGGGGCATCGGAGAGACCCAGTACTTC,CSVTKTGGIGETQYF
-,15,TRBV12-3/TRBV12-4,TRBJ2-5,-,TGTGCCACTACTCCCGGGCTCGTCGGTGGAGAGACCCAGTACTTC,CATTPGLVGGETQYF
-,16,TRBV25-1,TRBJ2-7,-,TGTGCCAGCAGTGGGACACCGGCAGGGAGGCGCCACGAGCAGTACTTC,CASSGTPAGRRHEQYF
-,15,TRBV5-1,TRBJ2-5,-,TGCGCCAGCAGCCACCTGGCGCGGGAACAAGAGACCCGGTACTTC,CASSHLAREQETRYF
few,14,TRBV7-6,TRBJ2-3,-,TGTGCCAGCAGTTTTTCGGACCTCACAGATACGCAGTATTTT,CASSFSDLTDTQYF
-,15,TRBV7-9,TRBJ2-3,-,TGTGCCAGCAGCCAAGGAGTGGGGGACTGGGATACGCAGTATTTT,CASSQGVGDWDTQYF
few,15,TRBV7-2,TRBJ2-4,TRBD2,TGTGCCAGCAGCTCGTCAGGGGTTCCTAGCGGGAACCAGTACTTC,CASSSSGVPSGNQYF
few,14,TRBV6-1,TRBJ1-1,-,TGTGCCAGCAGTGATCTACAGGGTGATACTGAAGCTTTCTTT,CASSDLQGDTEAFF
once,15,TRBV3-1,TRBJ2-7,TRBD1,TGTGCCAGCAGCCCACGACAGGGCGCTGGCAATGAGCAGTACTTC,CASSPRQGAGNEQYF
many,15,TRBV5-1,TRBJ2-3,-,TGCGCCAGCAGCTTGGAAGGTAGCCGCACAGATACGCAGTATTTT,CASSLEGSRTDTQYF
-,17,TRBV7-2,TRBJ2-7,TRBD2,TGTGCCAGCAGCCCGGGGGCACTAGCGGGAGCGGCTTACGAGCAGTACTTC,CASSPGALAGAAYEQYF
once,14,TRBV5-6,TRBJ2-7,-,TGTGCCAGCAGCTTGGGGGAAACAGGGTACGAACAGTACTTC,CASSLGETGYEQYF
-,17,TRBV30,TRBJ1-2,-,TGTGCCTGGAGTGTAGGGCCAGAGGGGGTTTACGTGCATGGCTACACCTTC,CAWSVGPEGVYVHGYTF
few,14,TRBV7-2,TRBJ2-7,-,TGTGCCAGCAGCCCCGACAGTAGCCCCTACGAGCAGTACTTC,CASSPDSSPYEQYF
-,15,TRBV20-1,TRBJ2-3,-,TGCAGTGCTAGAGTGGTGCCTAGTTCGTTTGATACGCAGTATTTT,CSARVVPSSFDTQYF
-,16,TRBV4-1,TRBJ2-3,TRBD2,TGCGCCAGCAGCCAAGGACTAGCGGCCTACACAGATACGCAGTATTTT,CASSQGLAAYTDTQYF
-,15,TRBV9,TRBJ2-3,TRBD1,TGTGCCAGCAGCGAGAGGACAGGGTTGAAAGATACGCAGTATTTT,CASSERTGLKDTQYF
-,15,TRBV27,TRBJ1-1,-,TGTGCCAGCAGTTTGCAACAAACAGGTTTGACTGAAGCTTTCTTT,CASSLQQTGLTEAFF
few,17,TRBV5-1,TRBJ1-6,-,TGCGCCAGCAGCTTGGCCCTGCAGTCCCTTTCTGGTTCACCCCTCCACTTT,CASSLALQSLSGSPLHF
-,13,TRBV20-1,TRBJ1-5,-,TGCAGTGCTAGCCGGGACAGCAATCAGCCCCAGCATTTT,CSASRDSNQPQHF
-,14,TRBV12-3/TRBV12-4,TRBJ2-2,-,TGTGCCAGTGGCCGGGGCCTCAGAGTCGGGGAGCTGTTTTTT,CASGRGLRVGELFF
few,16,TRBV5-1,TRBJ2-5,-,TGCGCCAGCAGCTTGGCAAGATTTTCGGAACAAGAGACCCAGTACTTC,CASSLARFSEQETQYF
-,16,TRBV7-2,TRBJ2-5,-,TGTGCCAGCAGCCCCCGTCTTTCGGGGTACGAAGAGACCCAGTACTTC,CASSPRLSGYEETQYF
medium-sized,15,TRBV28,TRBJ2-5,TRBD1,TGTGCCAGCAGTTTAGAACAGGGGGCTGAGGAGACCCAGTACTTC,CASSLEQGAEETQYF
-,12,TRBV6-6,TRBJ1-5,-,TGTGCCAGCAACCTTAGCAATCAGCCCCAGCATTTT,CASNLSNQPQHF
-,17,TRBV7-2,TRBJ2-1,TRBD2,TGTGCCAGCAGCTTAGCTGCTAGCGGGGGCTCCTACAATGAGCAGTTCTTC,CASSLAASGGSYNEQFF